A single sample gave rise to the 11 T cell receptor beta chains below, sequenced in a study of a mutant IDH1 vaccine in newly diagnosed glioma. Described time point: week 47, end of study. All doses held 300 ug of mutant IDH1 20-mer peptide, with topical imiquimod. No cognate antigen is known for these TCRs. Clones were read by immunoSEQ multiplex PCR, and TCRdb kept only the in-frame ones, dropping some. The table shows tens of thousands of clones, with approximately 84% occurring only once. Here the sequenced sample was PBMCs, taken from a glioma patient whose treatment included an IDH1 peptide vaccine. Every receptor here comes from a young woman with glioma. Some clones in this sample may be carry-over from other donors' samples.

This CDR3 is CAWSVQVREQFF. The DNA for the CDR3 is TGTGCCTGGAGTGTACAGGTTCGTGAGCAGTTCTTC. The genes are TRBV30 and TRBJ2-1; the D gene is possibly TRBD1 (5 bases). In germline, CDR1 is GTSNPN, CDR2 SVGIG (reference sequence). The CDR3 covers 12 residues. The germline V and J ends were trimmed by 0 bases and 9 bases, with 9 bases remaining between them.

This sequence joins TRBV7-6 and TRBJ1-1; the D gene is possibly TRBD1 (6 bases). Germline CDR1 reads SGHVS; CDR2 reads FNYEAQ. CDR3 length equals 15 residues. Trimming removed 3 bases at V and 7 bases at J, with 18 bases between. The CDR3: CASSLMGTGRGEAFF. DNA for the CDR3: TGTGCCAGCAGCTTGATGGGAACGGGCAGGGGTGAAGCTTTCTTT.

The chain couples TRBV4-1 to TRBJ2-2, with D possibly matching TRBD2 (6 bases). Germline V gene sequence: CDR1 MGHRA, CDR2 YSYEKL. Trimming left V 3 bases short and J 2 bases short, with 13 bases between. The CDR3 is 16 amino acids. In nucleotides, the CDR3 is TGCGCCAGCAGCCATCAGCCGGGACTCAACACCGGGGAGCTGTTTTTT. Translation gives CASSHQPGLNTGELFF.

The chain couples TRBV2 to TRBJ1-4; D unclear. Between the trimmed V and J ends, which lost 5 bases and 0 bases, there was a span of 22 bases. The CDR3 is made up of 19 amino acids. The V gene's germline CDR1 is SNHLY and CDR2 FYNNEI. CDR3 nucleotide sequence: TGTGCCAGCAGTCGTGGACTCCTTAAACCGCAAGCAACTAATGAAAAACTGTTTTTT. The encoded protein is CASSRGLLKPQATNEKLFF.

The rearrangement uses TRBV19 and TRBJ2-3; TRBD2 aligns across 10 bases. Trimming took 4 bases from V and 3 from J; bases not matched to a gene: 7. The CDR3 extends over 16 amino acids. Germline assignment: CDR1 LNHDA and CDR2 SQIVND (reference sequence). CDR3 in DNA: TGTGCCAGTAGTACCTCCCGGGGACTAGCGACAGATACGCAGTATTTT. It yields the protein CASSTSRGLATDTQYF.

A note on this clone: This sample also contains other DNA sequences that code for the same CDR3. CDR3 sequence reads: CASSVAGANTGELFF. Written as DNA, the CDR3 is TGTGCCAGCAGCGTAGCCGGGGCGAACACCGGGGAGCTGTTTTTT. The V call is TRBV9, the J call TRBJ2-2; a possible D gene is TRBD2 (5 bases). This CDR3 is built from 15 residues. Trimming shortened V by 0 bases and J by 0 bases, and 6 bases separated the two germline ends. Germline V lookup: CDR1 SGDLS, CDR2 YYNGEE.

The CDR3: CASLRGRGVTGELFF. CDR3 DNA: TGTGCCAGCCTCCGCGGTCGGGGAGTCACCGGGGAGCTGTTTTTT. The J gene is TRBJ2-2, the V gene TRBV7-9, with D possibly TRBD2 on 5 matching bases. Germline V lookup: CDR1 SEHNR, CDR2 FQNEAQ (reference sequence). V dropped 8 bases and J dropped 4 bases, with 17 bases sitting between them. The CDR3 runs 15 residues. Full variable domain (missing parts from reference TRBV7-9 and TRBJ2-2): DTGVSQNPRHKITKRGQNVTFRCDPISEHNRLYWYRQTLGQGPEFLTYFQNEAQLEKSRLLSDRFSAERPKGSFSTLEIQRTEQGDSAMYLCASLRGRGVTGELFFGEGSRLTVL.

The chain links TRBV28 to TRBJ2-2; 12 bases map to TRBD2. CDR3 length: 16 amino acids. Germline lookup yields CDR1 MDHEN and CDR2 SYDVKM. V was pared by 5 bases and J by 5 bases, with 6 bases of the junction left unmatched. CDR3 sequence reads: CASSPSGRARTGELFF. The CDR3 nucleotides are TGTGCCAGCAGTCCTAGCGGGAGGGCCCGGACCGGGGAGCTGTTTTTT.

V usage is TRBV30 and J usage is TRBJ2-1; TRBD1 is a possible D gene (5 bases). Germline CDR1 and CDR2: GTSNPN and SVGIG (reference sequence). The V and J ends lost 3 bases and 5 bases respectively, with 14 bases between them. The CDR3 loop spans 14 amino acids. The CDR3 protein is CAWSSGAGHNEQFF. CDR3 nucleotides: TGTGCCTGGAGCTCTGGGGCAGGACACAATGAGCAGTTCTTC.

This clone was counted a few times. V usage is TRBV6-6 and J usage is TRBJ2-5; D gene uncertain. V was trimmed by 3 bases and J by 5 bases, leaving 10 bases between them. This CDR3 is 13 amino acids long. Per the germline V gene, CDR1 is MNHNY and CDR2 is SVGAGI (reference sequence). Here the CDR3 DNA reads TGTGCCAGCAGTTATCAGGAAAGGGAGACCCAGTACTTC. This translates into CASSYQERETQYF.

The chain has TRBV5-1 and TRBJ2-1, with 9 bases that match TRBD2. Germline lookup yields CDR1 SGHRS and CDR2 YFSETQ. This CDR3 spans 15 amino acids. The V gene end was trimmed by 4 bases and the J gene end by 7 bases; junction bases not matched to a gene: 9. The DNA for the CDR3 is TGCGCCAGCAGCGGTGACAGGGCGGGAGGGAATGAGCAGTTCTTC. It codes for CASSGDRAGGNEQFF. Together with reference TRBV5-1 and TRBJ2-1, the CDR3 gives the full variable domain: KAGVTQTPRYLIKTRGQQVTLSCSPISGHRSVSWYQQTPGQGLQFLFEYFSETQRNKGNFPGRFSGRQFSNSRSEMNVSTLELGDSALYLCASSGDRAGGNEQFFGPGTRLTVL.